Listed below are T cell receptor beta chains from one sample, sequenced in a study of response to subunit inactivated influenza vaccine. TCRdb passed the RT-PCR reads through MiXCR, listing each CDR3 protein once. The sample consists of 650,000 to 800,000 distinct CDR3 sequences, roughly 13% of them appearing once. This specimen consisted of PBMCs from blood, obtained 14 days before vaccination. These receptors were collected from a man aged 45-65 years who received an inactivated influenza vaccine. Each CDR3 is given with its conserved first and last residue. A D gene is named only where the DNA matches it firmly. Only some rows state a clone size, as once, few, many or a class for expanded clones.

CDR3 DNA,CDR3 protein,clone size,D gene,V gene,J gene
TGTGCCATCGAAGGGGGCCTTAATGAAAAACTGTTTTTT,CAIEGGLNEKLFF,-,TRBD1,TRBV7-9,TRBJ1-4
TGTGCCAGCAGCCAATCAGCCGGCAAGCAGTACTTC,CASSQSAGKQYF,-,-,TRBV3-1,TRBJ2-7
TGTGCCAGCAGTGAAAATAGGGGCTACACCTTC,CASSENRGYTF,-,-,TRBV25-1,TRBJ1-2
TGCAGCGTTGCTGGGGCTGGCTACTACGAGCAGTACTTC,CSVAGAGYYEQYF,-,-,TRBV29-1,TRBJ2-7
TGTGCCAGCAGCTCGACTAGCGGATCTATGGAGACCCAGTACTTC,CASSSTSGSMETQYF,-,TRBD2,TRBV7-2,TRBJ2-5
TGTGCCATCAGTGTTACCGGGACAGGGCGCCAAACCTACGAGCAGTACTTC,CAISVTGTGRQTYEQYF,-,TRBD1,TRBV10-3,TRBJ2-7
TGTGCCAGCATGGGGACGTCCTATGGCTACACCTTC,CASMGTSYGYTF,few,-,TRBV28,TRBJ1-2
TGTGCCACCAGCAGAGATTTGGTCCCCTACGAGCAGTACTTC,CATSRDLVPYEQYF,-,-,TRBV15,TRBJ2-7
TGTGCCATCAGTGACCAGGGGGGCTACGAGCAGTACTTC,CAISDQGGYEQYF,few,-,TRBV10-3,TRBJ2-7
TGTGCCAGCAGTTACTCGGGACAGGCGTTAGAGGAATACACCTTC,CASSYSGQALEEYTF,many,TRBD1,TRBV6-5,TRBJ1-2
TGCGCCAGCAGCTTGGGTCCGGGACAGGGGTCAGATACGCAGTATTTT,CASSLGPGQGSDTQYF,few,TRBD1,TRBV5-1,TRBJ2-3
TGTGCCAGCAAAACAAGCGGGGGCCCTTCCTACGAGCAGTACTTC,CASKTSGGPSYEQYF,many,TRBD2,TRBV12-3/TRBV12-4,TRBJ2-7
TGTGCCAGCAGTAGGGACACCGTCTCCAAAAACATTCAGTACTTC,CASSRDTVSKNIQYF,few,-,TRBV7-9,TRBJ2-4
TGTGCCAGCAGCGCCGGGGACAGTTCCTACGAGCAGTACTTC,CASSAGDSSYEQYF,many,TRBD1,TRBV9,TRBJ2-7
TGTGCCTGGAGTGCGGGGACAGCGGACCGTGGCAATCAGCCCCAGCATTTT,CAWSAGTADRGNQPQHF,-,TRBD1,TRBV30,TRBJ1-5
TGTGCCAGCAGTTTAATTGGAGGACCCCAGCATTTT,CASSLIGGPQHF,many,-,TRBV27,TRBJ1-5
TGCAGTGCTAGAGGTGGACTAGCGGGATCCCTGTACAATGAGCAGTTCTTC,CSARGGLAGSLYNEQFF,many,TRBD2,TRBV20-1,TRBJ2-1
TGTGCCAGCAGAGAGGACACAACCCGGCGGATTGAGCAGTTCTTC,CASREDTTRRIEQFF,many,-,TRBV2,TRBJ2-1
TGCAGTGCTAGGCAGCCGGTCTCAGGGTATGGACAGCCCCAGCATTTT,CSARQPVSGYGQPQHF,few,-,TRBV20-1,TRBJ1-5
TGTGCCAGCAAAGTGGGCCACGCAGATACGCAGTATTTT,CASKVGHADTQYF,few,-,TRBV27,TRBJ2-3
TGCGCCAGCAGTGAGTCGGCCGGTCAAACAGATACGCAGTATTTT,CASSESAGQTDTQYF,few,-,TRBV10-1,TRBJ2-3
TGTGCCAGCAGCGCCGGGACTAGCGGGGGGGATGAGCAGTTCTTC,CASSAGTSGGDEQFF,few,TRBD2,TRBV7-9,TRBJ2-1
TGCAGCGCTGGAGGGGACGGATCTAATGAAAAACTGTTTTTT,CSAGGDGSNEKLFF,few,-,TRBV29-1,TRBJ1-4
TGTGCCAGCAGCTTGGGTATGCGGGGGGAGTTCTTC,CASSLGMRGEFF,-,TRBD2,TRBV5-5,TRBJ2-1
TGTGCCAGCAGCCAAGGAGGGGGGCGGTACAATGAGCAGTTCTTC,CASSQGGGRYNEQFF,-,-,TRBV14,TRBJ2-1
TGTGCCAGCAGGGACACAACTAATGAAAAACTGTTTTTT,CASRDTTNEKLFF,few,-,TRBV25-1,TRBJ1-4
TGCGCCAGCAGCATAGGGACAGGCTCTCAGTGGATAGGAGCTGAAGCTTTCTTT,CASSIGTGSQWIGAEAFF,many,TRBD1,TRBV4-1,TRBJ1-1
TGTGCCAGCTCACCAGTGGCGATAGATACGCAGTATTTT,CASSPVAIDTQYF,-,-,TRBV18,TRBJ2-3
TGTGCCAGCAGTCAGGGGCGAAACTTGAACACTGAAGCTTTCTTT,CASSQGRNLNTEAFF,few,-,TRBV28,TRBJ1-1
TGTGCCAGCTCACCACGTCCGCATGCGTCCCATTCACCCCTCCACTTT,CASSPRPHASHSPLHF,few,-,TRBV18,TRBJ1-6
TGTGCCATCAGTGAGCGGACAGGGAGGACTGAAGCTTTCTTT,CAISERTGRTEAFF,few,TRBD1,TRBV10-3,TRBJ1-1
TGCAGTGCTAGAGAACTCCGAACAGGGGGCGGACAGCCCCAGCATTTT,CSARELRTGGGQPQHF,many,TRBD1,TRBV20-1,TRBJ1-5
TGCGCCAGCAGCCAATCAACAGGCTGGGGCACTGAAGCTTTCTTT,CASSQSTGWGTEAFF,few,-,TRBV4-1,TRBJ1-1
TGTGCCAGCAGAACTAGCGGGGGCCCCTACGAGCAGTACTTC,CASRTSGGPYEQYF,-,TRBD2,TRBV12-3/TRBV12-4,TRBJ2-7
TGCGCCAGCAGCATGGAACCCGGGACTAGCGCCTTCAACTACGAGCAGTACTTC,CASSMEPGTSAFNYEQYF,few,TRBD2,TRBV5-1,TRBJ2-7
TGTGCCACCCGATTTCGGGAAGGTAACACCGGGGAGCTGTTTTTT,CATRFREGNTGELFF,few,-,TRBV15,TRBJ2-2
TGTGCCAGCAGCCGTTCCGGGGGCCGCTCCTACGAGCAGTACTTC,CASSRSGGRSYEQYF,few,-,TRBV11-2,TRBJ2-7
TGTGCCACCTCTACTATTACCGGGACATACAATCAGCCCCAGCATTTT,CATSTITGTYNQPQHF,few,-,TRBV15,TRBJ1-5